This TCR beta chain emerged from a study of blood T cell repertoires in COVID-19. Study-wide background: Donors in the United States, Italy and Spain gave samples during acute or convalescent COVID-19. PBMCs, B-cell-depleted T cells, or T cells provided the cDNA or gDNA that made up the material.

Authors' data handling: Amplification from reference gene primers served as the basis for estimated nucleated cell counts. Generated by immunoSEQ multiplex PCR, the TCRdb table keeps only in-frame clones and is missing some. The V and J calls and clone size come from that table; D and trimming were worked out from the DNA. The sample shows 72,000 or so clones, approximately 85% of them seen only once. Looked up from germline, CDR1 is SGHNT and CDR2 is YENEEA. CDR3 size: 15 residues. The V gene end was trimmed by 3 bases and the J gene end by 8 bases; junction bases not matched to a gene: 6. The sample consisted of peripheral blood. The sequence derives from an elderly woman with active or convalescent COVID-19. The gene calls are TRBV11-3 and TRBJ2-2; TRBD2 aligns across 10 bases. The CDR3 spells CASSFERGGAGELFF. In DNA, the CDR3 is TGTGCCAGCAGCTTCGAGCGGGGGGGCGCGGGGGAGCTGTTTTTT.